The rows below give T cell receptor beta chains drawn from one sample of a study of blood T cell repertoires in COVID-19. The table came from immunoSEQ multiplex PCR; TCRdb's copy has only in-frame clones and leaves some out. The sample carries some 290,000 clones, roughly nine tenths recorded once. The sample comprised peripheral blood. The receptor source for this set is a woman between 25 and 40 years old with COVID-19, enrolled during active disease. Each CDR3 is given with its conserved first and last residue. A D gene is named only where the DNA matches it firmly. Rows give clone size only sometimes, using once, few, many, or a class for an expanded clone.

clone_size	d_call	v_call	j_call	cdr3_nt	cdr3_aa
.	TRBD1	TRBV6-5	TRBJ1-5	TGTGCCAGCACAGGGGGGCCCCTAAGCAATCAGCCCCAGCATTTT	CASTGGPLSNQPQHF
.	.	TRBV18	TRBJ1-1	TGTGCCAGCTCACCACCGGGTAGGGAGGAGACTGAAGCTTTCTTT	CASSPPGREETEAFF
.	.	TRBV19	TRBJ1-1	TGTGCCAGTAGTATAAATTATCGGGAGTCAGCTTTCTTT	CASSINYRESAFF
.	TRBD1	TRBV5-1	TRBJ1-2	TGCGCCAGCAGCGCGATACCGGACAGGCTCTCTAACTATGGCTACACCTTC	CASSAIPDRLSNYGYTF
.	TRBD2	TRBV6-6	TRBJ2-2	TGTGCCAGCAGGACGGGAGGGCCCGGGGAGCTGTTTTTT	CASRTGGPGELFF
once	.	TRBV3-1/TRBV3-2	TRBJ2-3	TGTGCCAGCAGCCAAGGGGTGGCTACTAAAGATACGCAGTATTTT	CASSQGVATKDTQYF
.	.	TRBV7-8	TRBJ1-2	TGTGCCAGCAGTAGGACGAGGGAAAGCTATGGCTACACCTTC	CASSRTRESYGYTF
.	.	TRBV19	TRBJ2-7	TGTGCCAGTAGTATGGAGGGCTACGAGCAGTACTTC	CASSMEGYEQYF
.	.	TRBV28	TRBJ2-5	TGTGCCAGCAGAGGGGGACCCCGACTGGAGACCCAGTACTTC	CASRGGPRLETQYF
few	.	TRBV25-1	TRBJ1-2	TGTGCCAGCAGTAGAGGGTACGGCTACACCTTC	CASSRGYGYTF
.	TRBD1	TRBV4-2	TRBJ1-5	TGTGCCAGCAGCCTGTACCCGGGGACAGAAAGCAATCAGCCCCAGCATTTT	CASSLYPGTESNQPQHF
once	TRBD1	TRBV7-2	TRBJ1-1	TGTGCCAGCAGCGAGACAGGGGGGATGGAGGTAGAAGCTTTCTTT	CASSETGGMEVEAFF
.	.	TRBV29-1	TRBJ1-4	TGCAGCGTTACAACGAACGAAAAACTGTTTTTT	CSVTTNEKLFF
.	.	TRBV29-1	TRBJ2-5	TGCAGCGTTGACAAAACTGAGTACTTC	CSVDKTEYF
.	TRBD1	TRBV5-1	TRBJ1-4	TGCGCCAGCAGCCCGGGACAGGGGGCGGCTGAAAAACTGTTTTTT	CASSPGQGAAEKLFF
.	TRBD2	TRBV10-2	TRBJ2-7	TGCGCCAGCGGGGGGCTAGCGGGAGAAGGAGGCGAGCAGTACTTC	CASGGLAGEGGEQYF
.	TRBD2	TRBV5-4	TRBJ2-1	TGTGCCAGCAGCTTGGCCGCTTCTAGCGGAATGACCTACAATGAGCAGTTCTTC	CASSLAASSGMTYNEQFF
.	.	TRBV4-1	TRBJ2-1	TGCGCCAGCAGCCAGCCCCTGGAGCAGAAGAATGAGCAGTTCTTC	CASSQPLEQKNEQFF
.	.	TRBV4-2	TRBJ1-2	TGTGCCAGCAGGGATTCGACAGGATCCGCCTATGGCTACACCTTC	CASRDSTGSAYGYTF
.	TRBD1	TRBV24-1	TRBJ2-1	TGTGCCACCAGTGACTCCGGGACAGGGGGGAACAATGAGCAGTTCTTC	CATSDSGTGGNNEQFF
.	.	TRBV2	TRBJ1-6	TGTGCCAGCAGGCCACAGGGTTCACCCCTCCACTTT	CASRPQGSPLHF